The subject of this entry is one T cell receptor beta chain. Its antigen is unidentified. The data stem from a study of tumor-infiltrating lymphocytes in primary liver carcinoma. The overall study: Patients diagnosed with primary liver carcinoma received treatment through surgical resection. Broader study findings: Pairs of tumor regions overlapped more than tumor-adjacent and tumor-blood pairs did. Compared with blood, tumor repertoires held significantly more in their top 250 clones.

They got blood RNA out of unsorted whole blood and also pulled out germline DNA. Sampling before surgery obtained roughly 4 milliliters of peripheral blood. TCR beta cDNA came from about 500 ng total RNA, primed with a constant-region primer. The TCR beta library was amplified through three nested multiplex PCR rounds in a modified ARM-PCR procedure. TRBV1-TRBV30 forward primers and a C-beta reverse primer were used in the first two PCR rounds, which each ran for approximately 11 cycles. Each CDR3 protein gets one entry after TCRdb re-called the multiplex PCR reads with MiXCR. The sample lists a few hundred thousand distinct CDR3 sequences, 58% seen once, with more than 15% in the top ten. The CDR3 has 14 amino acids. The V gene's germline CDR1 is MNHNS and CDR2 SASEGT. V lost 8 bases and J lost 1, with 12 bases in between.

This chain uses TRBV6-1 with TRBJ1-5; D unclear. This TCR was recovered from a woman aged 25 to 39 with primary liver carcinoma and hepatitis B virus infection. The sequenced sample consisted of peripheral blood. In DNA, the CDR3 is TGTGCCAGCCTGAACATGGCGAGCAATCAGCCCCAGCATTTT. Protein sequence: CASLNMASNQPQHF.